A single TCR beta chain is shown here with its context. Germline V gives CDR1 KGHSH, CDR2 LQKENI. The CDR3 runs to 15 residues. V was shortened by 3 bases and J by 5 bases, with 16 bases between the two germline ends. Using immunoSEQ multiplex PCR, the repertoire was profiled, and TCRdb retains in-frame clones only, with some absent. This sample has 28,000 or so clones, with around 80% found just once. Indicated time point: 2014-2015 season, pre-vaccination. The data were obtained in a study of follicular helper T cells after annual influenza vaccination. This receptor was identified in an adult who received the influenza vaccine. The sequencing used CXCR5+ CD38- circulating T follicular helper cells from blood, collected on the day of influenza vaccination. Subset specified: circulating Tfh, non-naive CD4+CXCR5+PD-1+ (ICOS+CD38+ or ICOS-CD38-). The rearrangement uses TRBV18 and TRBJ1-1; D may be TRBD1 (6 bases). Written as DNA, the CDR3 is TGTGCCAGCTCACCGGGGTTCAGGGGCGAGACTGAAGCTTTCTTT. Encoded protein: CASSPGFRGETEAFF.